This T cell receptor beta chain was profiled in a study of T cells after yellow fever vaccination. Overall study context: Libraries from low-cell-number fractions were prepared with the SMART-Seq v4 Ultra Low Input RNA kit. General observations from the study: A faster peak, day 5 versus 15, was reached by the weaker secondary response. Post-booster samples contained most primary-vaccination clones (about 96% CD4, about 85% CD8).

Deletions cut 4 bases from V and 3 bases from J, with 9 bases between. The germline gives CDR1 SGHDN, CDR2 FVKESK. The CDR3 extends over 14 amino acids. As regards this clonotype: Its antigen is currently unknown.

TCRdb independently ran MiXCR on the 5' RACE reads; one entry per CDR3 protein. The sample lists some 390,000 distinct CDR3 sequences; under 7.5% were seen once. This sequence was found in a man younger than 45 who received the YFV17D yellow fever vaccine. The specimen comprised PBMCs, sampled 5 days after the yellow fever booster vaccination. The chain employs TRBV14 and TRBJ2-2; D may match TRBD1 or TRBD2 (5 bases each). The CDR3 region has the DNA TGTGCCAGCAGCCTGGGACCAGACACCGGGGAGCTGTTTTTT. Amino acid sequence: CASSLGPDTGELFF. Complete variable domain (other parts from reference TRBV14 and TRBJ2-2): EAGVTQFPSHSVIEKGQTVTLRCDPISGHDNLYWYRRVMGKEIKFLLHFVKESKQDESGMPNNRFLAERTGGTYSTLKVQPAELEDSGVYFCASSLGPDTGELFFGEGSRLTVL.